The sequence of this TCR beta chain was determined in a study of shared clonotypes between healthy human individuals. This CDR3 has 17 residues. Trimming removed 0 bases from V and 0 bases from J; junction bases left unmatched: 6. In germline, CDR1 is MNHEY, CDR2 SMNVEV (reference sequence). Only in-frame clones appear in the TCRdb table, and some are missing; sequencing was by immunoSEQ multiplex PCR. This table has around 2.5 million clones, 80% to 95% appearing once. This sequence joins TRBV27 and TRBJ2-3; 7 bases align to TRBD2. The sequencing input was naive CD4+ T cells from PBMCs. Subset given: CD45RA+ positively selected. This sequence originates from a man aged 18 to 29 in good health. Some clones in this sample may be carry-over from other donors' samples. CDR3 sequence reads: CASSLSSLAASTDTQYF. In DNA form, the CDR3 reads TGTGCCAGCAGTTTATCCTCGCTAGCGGCTAGCACAGATACGCAGTATTTT.